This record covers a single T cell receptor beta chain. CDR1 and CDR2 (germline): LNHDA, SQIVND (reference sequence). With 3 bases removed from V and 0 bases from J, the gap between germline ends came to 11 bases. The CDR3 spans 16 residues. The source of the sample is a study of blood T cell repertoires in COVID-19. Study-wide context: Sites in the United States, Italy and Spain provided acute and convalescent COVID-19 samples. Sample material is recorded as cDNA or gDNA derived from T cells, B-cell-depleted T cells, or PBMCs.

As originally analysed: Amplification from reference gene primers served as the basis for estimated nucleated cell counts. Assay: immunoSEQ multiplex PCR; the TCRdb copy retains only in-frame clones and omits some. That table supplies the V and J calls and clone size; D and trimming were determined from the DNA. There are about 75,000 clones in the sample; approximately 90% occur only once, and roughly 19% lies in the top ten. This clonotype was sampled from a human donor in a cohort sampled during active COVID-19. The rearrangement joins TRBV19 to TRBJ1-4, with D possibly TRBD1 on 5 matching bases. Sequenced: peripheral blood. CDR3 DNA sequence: TGTGCCAGTAGTATTGGGGCAGGGTCAACTAATGAAAAACTGTTTTTT. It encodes CASSIGAGSTNEKLFF. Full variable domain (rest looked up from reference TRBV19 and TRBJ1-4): DGGITQSPKYLFRKEGQNVTLSCEQNLNHDAMYWYRQDPGQGLRLIYYSQIVNDFQKGDIAEGYSVSREKKESFPLTVTSAQKNPTAFYLCASSIGAGSTNEKLFFGSGTQLSVL.